The entry below gives a single T cell receptor (beta chain) sequence along with its context. What it binds is not known. This sample was included in a study of cytomegalovirus exposure and HLA in healthy donors. Study outcomes and limitations: A few of the chains that were CMV-associated were confirmed in vitro to be specific for CMV antigens. Cytomegalovirus association was assigned to about 150 TCR beta chains. A subsequent analysis found that TCR clusters from the first cohort also tended to co-occur in the 130 or so validation repertoires, with approximately 95% of cluster scores above 0.

Here immunoSEQ multiplex PCR was the method, and the copy in TCRdb shows in-frame clones only, minus some. The table includes fewer than 150,000 clones, about 91% detected once. Among the 110 or so subjects of the validation cohort, separate from the approximately 670-subject first cohort, were the donors. CDR1 is SGHAT and CDR2 is FQDESV in the germline V gene (reference sequence). CDR3 length: 15 amino acids. The V and J ends lost 5 bases and 7 bases, in that order; junction bases with no gene match: 12. The receptor was derived from a woman aged 18-35 years in good health and CMV-seropositive. This chain links TRBV11-1 with TRBJ1-1, with 8 bases that match TRBD1. Material for sequencing was PBMCs. This CDR3 reads CASSPTPGQVGEAFF. As DNA, the CDR3 is TGTGCCAGCAGCCCGACTCCGGGACAGGTGGGTGAAGCTTTCTTT.